The rows below give T cell receptor beta chains drawn from one sample of a study of T cell changes during pregnancy in multiple sclerosis. The data were produced by immunoSEQ multiplex PCR, yet TCRdb's version contains in-frame clones alone and is incomplete. Altogether tens of thousands of clones are present, 93% being singletons, with the ten largest covering approximately 0.36%. The sequenced sample was CD4+ T cells from peripheral blood mononuclear cells, obtained before pregnancy. These receptors came from a female donor with multiple sclerosis, enrolled in a pregnancy study. CDR3s include the opening cysteine and the closing phenylalanine or tryptophan. A D gene is named only where the DNA matches it firmly. Part of the rows lack a size; the others show once, few, many or a class for expanded clones.

d_call	v_call	clone_size	j_call	cdr3_aa	cdr3_nt
TRBD1	TRBV9	once	TRBJ1-1	CASSAQGASTTEAFF	TGTGCCAGCAGCGCCCAGGGGGCGAGTACTACTGAAGCTTTCTTT
.	TRBV7-9	.	TRBJ2-6	CASSREGAGANVLTF	TGTGCCAGCAGCCGAGAAGGGGCCGGGGCCAACGTCCTGACTTTC
TRBD1	TRBV5-5	.	TRBJ1-5	CASRLGTGDSNQPQHF	TGTGCCAGCAGACTCGGGACAGGGGATAGCAATCAGCCCCAGCATTTT
TRBD1	TRBV27	.	TRBJ2-7	CASSSQGAREQYF	TGTGCCAGCAGTTCACAGGGGGCTCGCGAGCAGTACTTC
.	TRBV19	.	TRBJ2-5	CASSPGYAETQYF	TGTGCCAGTAGTCCGGGGTACGCAGAGACCCAGTACTTC
.	TRBV7-9	.	TRBJ1-3	CASSLEGLGNTIYF	TGTGCCAGCAGCTTAGAGGGGTTAGGAAACACCATATATTTT
TRBD2	TRBV7-6	.	TRBJ2-1	CASSLGGTSGIRFF	TGTGCCAGCAGCTTAGGGGGGACTAGCGGGATACGGTTCTTC
.	TRBV5-1	once	TRBJ2-3	CASSLGQVVGTDTQYF	TGCGCCAGCAGCTTGGGACAGGTCGTAGGCACAGATACGCAGTATTTT
TRBD2	TRBV7-6	.	TRBJ2-2	CASSLGTSPGELFF	TGTGCCAGCAGCTTAGGGACTAGCCCCGGGGAGCTGTTTTTT
.	TRBV29-1	.	TRBJ1-1	CSVDGGTLNTEAFF	TGCAGCGTTGATGGTGGCACCCTGAACACTGAAGCTTTCTTT
.	TRBV19	.	TRBJ2-5	CASQGSGETQYF	TGTGCCAGTCAGGGGAGTGGGGAGACCCAGTACTTC
TRBD1	TRBV7-8	.	TRBJ1-4	CASSFGYDRDTQEKLFF	TGTGCCAGCAGCTTCGGATATGACAGGGATACACAAGAAAAACTGTTTTTT
TRBD2	TRBV6-6	.	TRBJ2-4	CASSPHLAGGNIQYF	TGTGCCAGCAGTCCCCATCTAGCGGGGGGGAACATTCAGTACTTC
.	TRBV7-9	.	TRBJ2-2	CASNSHLGELFF	TGTGCCAGCAACTCCCACCTCGGGGAGCTGTTTTTT
TRBD2	TRBV7-9	.	TRBJ2-1	CASSSGTSGSLPSNEQFF	TGTGCCAGCAGCTCCGGGACTAGCGGGAGTCTCCCCAGCAATGAGCAGTTCTTC
TRBD2	TRBV6-4	.	TRBJ2-1	CASSPSSGGSYNEQFF	TGTGCCAGCAGCCCCTCTAGCGGAGGCTCCTACAATGAGCAGTTCTTC
.	TRBV20-1	.	TRBJ1-1	CSETRPREAFF	TGCAGTGAGACAAGACCGAGAGAAGCTTTCTTT
TRBD1	TRBV7-2	.	TRBJ1-1	CASSPLLGTATEAFF	TGTGCCAGCAGTCCACTTTTAGGGACAGCTACTGAAGCTTTCTTT
.	TRBV19	.	TRBJ2-1	CASSLDFSSYNEQFF	TGTGCCAGTAGCCTTGACTTCAGCTCCTACAATGAGCAGTTCTTC
TRBD2	TRBV5-7	.	TRBJ2-5	CASSLATGTSGRPPETQYF	TGTGCCAGCAGCTTAGCTACCGGGACTAGCGGACGACCGCCAGAGACCCAGTACTTC
TRBD2	TRBV29-1	once	TRBJ2-2	CSVASGSTGELFF	TGCAGCGTCGCTAGCGGGAGTACCGGGGAGCTGTTTTTT
.	TRBV5-1	.	TRBJ2-2	CASSLRGYTGELFF	TGCGCCAGCAGCTTGAGGGGTTACACCGGGGAGCTGTTTTTT
TRBD2	TRBV29-1	.	TRBJ2-7	CSVEILAGASEQYF	TGCAGCGTGGAAATCCTAGCGGGAGCCTCCGAGCAGTACTTC
TRBD1	TRBV5-1	.	TRBJ2-1	CASRQGGLDEQFF	TGCGCCAGCAGACAGGGGGGTCTCGATGAGCAGTTCTTC
TRBD2	TRBV9	.	TRBJ2-7	CASSPRAGGYEQYF	TGTGCCAGCAGCCCCCGAGCGGGAGGCTACGAGCAGTACTTC
TRBD2	TRBV4-3	.	TRBJ2-7	CASSQASGGFEQYF	TGCGCCAGCAGCCAAGCTAGCGGGGGTTTCGAGCAGTACTTC
TRBD2	TRBV2	.	TRBJ2-3	CASRRLAGGTDTQYF	TGTGCCAGCAGGCGACTAGCGGGAGGAACAGATACGCAGTATTTT
.	TRBV19	.	TRBJ1-2	CASSISGNYGYTF	TGTGCCAGTAGTATATCGGGGAACTATGGCTACACCTTC
TRBD1	TRBV10-1	.	TRBJ1-5	CASSESRDRVFRPQPQHF	TGCGCCAGCAGTGAGTCTAGGGACAGGGTGTTTAGGCCTCAGCCCCAGCATTTT
.	TRBV7-3	.	TRBJ1-2	CASSLTRADGYTF	TGTGCCAGCAGCTTAACCAGGGCCGATGGCTACACCTTC
.	TRBV29-1	few	TRBJ1-1	CSVIRSSYTEAFF	TGCAGCGTGATACGCTCTAGCTACACTGAAGCTTTCTTT
TRBD1	TRBV5-4	once	TRBJ1-1	CASSLGQGGTEAFF	TGTGCCAGCAGCTTGGGTCAGGGGGGCACTGAAGCTTTCTTT
.	TRBV30	.	TRBJ1-3	CAWSVPAAGNTIYF	TGTGCCTGGAGTGTACCAGCGGCTGGAAACACCATATATTTT
.	TRBV28	.	TRBJ1-5	CASSVTSGLGSNQPQHF	TGTGCCAGCAGCGTAACTTCAGGGCTGGGTAGCAATCAGCCCCAGCATTTT
TRBD2	TRBV19	.	TRBJ2-1	CASTLAGGANRGGQFF	TGTGCCAGCACACTAGCGGGAGGGGCAAACCGCGGGGGGCAGTTCTTC
TRBD1	TRBV27	.	TRBJ2-2	CASRDRVRTGELFF	TGTGCCAGCAGGGACAGGGTTCGGACCGGGGAGCTGTTTTTT
.	TRBV11-2	.	TRBJ2-5	CASSSSAGLETQYF	TGTGCCAGCAGCTCCTCGGCGGGCCTAGAGACCCAGTACTTC
TRBD2	TRBV18	.	TRBJ2-1	CASSPPGLAAPSSYNEQFF	TGTGCCAGCTCACCACCGGGACTAGCGGCCCCGAGCTCCTACAATGAGCAGTTCTTC
TRBD2	TRBV19	.	TRBJ2-1	CASRLAGSPTNEQFF	TGTGCCAGTAGACTAGCGGGATCCCCCACCAATGAGCAGTTCTTC
.	TRBV7-2	.	TRBJ2-2	CASSLLPNTGELFF	TGTGCCAGCAGCTTACTCCCGAACACCGGGGAGCTGTTTTTT
TRBD1	TRBV10-3	.	TRBJ1-5	CAISDWDRGPGGQPQHF	TGTGCCATCAGTGATTGGGACAGGGGGCCAGGAGGTCAGCCCCAGCATTTT
TRBD1	TRBV6-1	.	TRBJ2-2	CASSDTGTGITGELFF	TGTGCCAGCAGTGACACCGGGACAGGGATCACCGGGGAGCTGTTTTTT
.	TRBV4-1	.	TRBJ2-1	CASSQYRLSNEQFF	TGCGCCAGCAGCCAATATAGACTGAGCAATGAGCAGTTCTTC
TRBD2	TRBV5-1	.	TRBJ2-5	CASSPPGLGETQYF	TGCGCCAGCAGCCCGCCCGGACTAGGAGAGACCCAGTACTTC
TRBD2	TRBV15	.	TRBJ2-7	CATRAEQRGTYEQYF	TGTGCCACCAGGGCGGAACAGCGGGGAACCTACGAGCAGTACTTC
.	TRBV9	.	TRBJ2-5	CASSEGGRAKTQYF	TGTGCCAGCAGCGAGGGGGGGAGGGCCAAGACCCAGTACTTC
.	TRBV2	.	TRBJ2-3	CASSAGTLVTDTQYF	TGTGCCAGCAGCGCCGGGACTCTAGTTACAGATACGCAGTATTTT
TRBD2	TRBV6-5	.	TRBJ2-1	CASSLTSLHEQFF	TGTGCCAGCAGTTTGACTAGCTTGCATGAGCAGTTCTTC
TRBD2	TRBV11-1	.	TRBJ2-1	CASSSTSGSSYNEQFF	TGTGCCAGCAGCTCGACTAGCGGGAGCTCCTACAATGAGCAGTTCTTC
TRBD2	TRBV19	.	TRBJ2-3	CASRRLAGGDTQYF	TGTGCCAGCCGCAGACTAGCGGGAGGAGATACGCAGTATTTT
.	TRBV18	.	TRBJ2-2	CASSPVIIGELFF	TGTGCCAGCTCCCCGGTGATTATAGGGGAGCTGTTTTTT
TRBD1	TRBV4-3	.	TRBJ2-2	CASSQDSGGANTGELFF	TGCGCCAGCAGCCAAGATTCAGGGGGCGCGAACACCGGGGAGCTGTTTTTT
TRBD1	TRBV28	.	TRBJ2-6	CASSSVFPQGAGANVLTF	TGTGCCAGCAGTTCCGTGTTCCCTCAGGGGGCTGGGGCCAACGTCCTGACTTTC
TRBD1	TRBV6-1	.	TRBJ2-4	CASSPRDSHGNIQYF	TGTGCCAGCAGTCCCCGGGACAGTCACGGAAACATTCAGTACTTC
.	TRBV4-3	.	TRBJ2-1	CASSHSASRQYNEQFF	TGCGCCAGCAGCCACTCCGCCAGCAGGCAATACAATGAGCAGTTCTTC